The sequence of this T cell receptor (beta chain) was determined in a study of T cell repertoires in cytomegalovirus infection. Germline assignment: CDR1 SGHAT and CDR2 FQNNGV. The CDR3 is 13 amino acids. The V gene lost 7 bases and the J gene lost 4 bases, with 8 bases spanning the gap. TCRdb redid the calling of the reads with MiXCR, one entry per CDR3 protein. The data show more than 150,000 distinct CDR3 sequences, 28% seen once. This clonotype was obtained from a human donor in good health (CMV status not recorded). Some clones in this sample may be carry-over from other donors' samples. Sequenced material: PBMCs. This chain connects TRBV11-2 to TRBJ2-6; no reliable D call. The CDR3, as DNA: TGTGCCAGCACCCCGTTAGGGGCCAACGTCCTGACTTTC. Protein sequence: CASTPLGANVLTF.